This T cell receptor beta chain is drawn from a study of OX40 agonist ivuxolimab in advanced cancers. Study at large: Prior anti-PD-1, anti-PD-L1 or anti-CTLA-4 therapy did not bar entry, and less than 50% had some.

People who had autoimmune disease history or systemic immunosuppression were excluded. CDR3 length: 14 amino acids. Looked up from germline, CDR1 is SGHRS and CDR2 is YFSETQ. V shed 3 bases and J shed 5 bases, with 14 bases lying between them. Notes on the study in general: Antigen specificity was not determined for the expanded peripheral T cells. Patients with a partial response at 0.1-3.0 mg/kg had among the lowest clonal expansion.

As concerns this clone: Its antigen is still unknown.

TCRdb's copy holds only in-frame clones and misses some; the assay was immunoSEQ multiplex PCR. The sample records 66,000 or so clones, roughly four fifths being singletons. This TCR derives from an adult with an advanced solid tumor such as melanoma, head and neck, liver or kidney cancer. The J gene is TRBJ1-1, the V gene TRBV5-1; perhaps TRBD1 as D (6 bases). Material: CD4+ or CD8+ T cells sorted from blood, obtained in a trial of the OX40 agonist ivuxolimab. The CDR3: CASSSQGGGTEAFF. CDR3 sequence (DNA): TGCGCCAGCAGCTCGCAGGGAGGGGGGACTGAAGCTTTCTTT.